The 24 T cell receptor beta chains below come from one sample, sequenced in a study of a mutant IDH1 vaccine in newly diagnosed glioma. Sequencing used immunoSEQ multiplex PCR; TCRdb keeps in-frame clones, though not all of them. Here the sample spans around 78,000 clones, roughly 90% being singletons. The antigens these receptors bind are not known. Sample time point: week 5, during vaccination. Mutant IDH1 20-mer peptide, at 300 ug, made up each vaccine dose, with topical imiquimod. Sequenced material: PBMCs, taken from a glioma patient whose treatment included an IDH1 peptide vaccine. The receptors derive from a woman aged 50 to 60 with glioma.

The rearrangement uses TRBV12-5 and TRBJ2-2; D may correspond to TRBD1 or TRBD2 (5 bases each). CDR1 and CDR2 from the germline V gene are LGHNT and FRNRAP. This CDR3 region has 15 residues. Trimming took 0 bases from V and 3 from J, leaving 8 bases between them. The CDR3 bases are TGTGCTAGTGGTTTGGTTCTGGGGGACACCGGGGAGCTGTTTTTT. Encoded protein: CASGLVLGDTGELFF.

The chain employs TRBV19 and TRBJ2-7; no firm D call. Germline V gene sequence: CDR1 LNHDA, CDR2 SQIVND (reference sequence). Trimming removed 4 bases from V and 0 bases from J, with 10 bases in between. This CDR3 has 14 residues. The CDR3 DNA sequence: TGTGCCAGTAGTAGGGCACCTAACTCCTACGAGCAGTACTTC. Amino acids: CASSRAPNSYEQYF.

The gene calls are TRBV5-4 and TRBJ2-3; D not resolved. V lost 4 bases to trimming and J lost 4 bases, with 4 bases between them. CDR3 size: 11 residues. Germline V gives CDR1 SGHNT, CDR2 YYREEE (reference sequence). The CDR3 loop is CASSGADTQYF. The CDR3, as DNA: TGTGCCAGCAGCGGGGCAGATACGCAGTATTTT.

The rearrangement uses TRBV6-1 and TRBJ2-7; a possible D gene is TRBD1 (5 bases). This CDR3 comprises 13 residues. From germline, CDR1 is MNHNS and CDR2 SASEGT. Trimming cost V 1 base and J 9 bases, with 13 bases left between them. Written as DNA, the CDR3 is TGTGCCAGCAGTGAAGTAGGGGAAGGGTTGCAGTACTTC. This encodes CASSEVGEGLQYF.

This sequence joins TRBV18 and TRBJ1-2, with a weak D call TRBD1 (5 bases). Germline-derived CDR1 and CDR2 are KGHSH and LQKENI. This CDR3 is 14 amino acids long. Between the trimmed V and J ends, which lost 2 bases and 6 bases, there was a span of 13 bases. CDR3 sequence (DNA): TGTGCCAGCTCACCAGGGACGGGAGGCCATGGCTACACCTTC. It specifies CASSPGTGGHGYTF.

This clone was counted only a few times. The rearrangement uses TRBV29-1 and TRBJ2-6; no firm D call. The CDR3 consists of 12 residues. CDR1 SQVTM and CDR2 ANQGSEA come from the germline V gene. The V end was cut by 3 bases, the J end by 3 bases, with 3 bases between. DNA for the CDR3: TGCAGCGTTGACGTTGGGGCCAACGTCCTGACTTTC. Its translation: CSVDVGANVLTF.

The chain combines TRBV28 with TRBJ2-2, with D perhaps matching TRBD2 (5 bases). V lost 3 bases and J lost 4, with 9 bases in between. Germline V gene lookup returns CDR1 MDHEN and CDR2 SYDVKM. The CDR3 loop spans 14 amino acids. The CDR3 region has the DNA TGTGCCAGCAGTTTCGAGGGATCCACCGGGGAGCTGTTTTTT. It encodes CASSFEGSTGELFF. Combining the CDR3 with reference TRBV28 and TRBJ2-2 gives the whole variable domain DVKVTQSSRYLVKRTGEKVFLECVQDMDHENMFWYRQDPGLGLRLIYFSYDVKMKEKGDIPEGYSVSREKKERFSLILESASTNQTSMYLCASSFEGSTGELFFGEGSRLTVL.

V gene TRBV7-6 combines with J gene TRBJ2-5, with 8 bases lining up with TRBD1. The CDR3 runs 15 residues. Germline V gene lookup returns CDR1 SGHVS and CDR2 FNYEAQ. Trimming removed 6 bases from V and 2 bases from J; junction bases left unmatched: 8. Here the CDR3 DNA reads TGTGCCAGCAGACCCAACAGGGGGTTGCAAGAGACCCAGTACTTC. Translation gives CASRPNRGLQETQYF. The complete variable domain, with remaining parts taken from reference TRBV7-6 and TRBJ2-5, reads GAGVSQSPRYKVTKRGQDVALRCDPISGHVSLYWYRQALGQGPEFLTYFNYEAQQDKSGLPNDRFSAERPEGSISTLTIQRTEQRDSAMYRCASRPNRGLQETQYFGPGTRLLVL.

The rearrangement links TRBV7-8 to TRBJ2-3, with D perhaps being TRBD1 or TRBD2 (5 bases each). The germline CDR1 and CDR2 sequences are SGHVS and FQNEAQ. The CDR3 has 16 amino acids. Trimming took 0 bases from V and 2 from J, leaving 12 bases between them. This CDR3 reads CASSLAGEGFTDTQYF. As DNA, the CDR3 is TGTGCCAGCAGCTTAGCGGGGGAAGGGTTCACAGATACGCAGTATTTT.

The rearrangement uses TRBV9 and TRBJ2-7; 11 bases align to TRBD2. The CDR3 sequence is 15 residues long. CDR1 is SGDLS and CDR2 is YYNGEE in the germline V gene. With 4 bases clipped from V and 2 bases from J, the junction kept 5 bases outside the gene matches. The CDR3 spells CASSTGLAVTYEQYF. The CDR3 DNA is TGTGCCAGCAGCACGGGACTAGCGGTTACCTACGAGCAGTACTTC. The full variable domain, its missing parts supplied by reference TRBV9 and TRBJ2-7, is DSGVTQTPKHLITATGQRVTLRCSPRSGDLSVYWYQQSLDQGLQFLIQYYNGEERAKGNILERFSAQQFPDLHSELNLSSLELGDSALYFCASSTGLAVTYEQYFGPGTRLTVT.

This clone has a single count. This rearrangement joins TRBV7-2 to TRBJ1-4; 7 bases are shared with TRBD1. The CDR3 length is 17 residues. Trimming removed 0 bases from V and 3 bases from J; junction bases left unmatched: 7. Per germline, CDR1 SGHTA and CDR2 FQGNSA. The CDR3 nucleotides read TGTGCCAGCAGCTTAGCGGGAGGGGGCAAGTCTAATGAAAAACTGTTTTTT. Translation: CASSLAGGGKSNEKLFF.

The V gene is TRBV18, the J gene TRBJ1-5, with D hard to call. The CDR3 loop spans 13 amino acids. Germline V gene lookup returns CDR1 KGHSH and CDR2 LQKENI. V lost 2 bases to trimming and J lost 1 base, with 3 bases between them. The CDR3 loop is CASSPDSNQPQHF. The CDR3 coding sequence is TGTGCCAGCTCACCAGACAGCAATCAGCCCCAGCATTTT. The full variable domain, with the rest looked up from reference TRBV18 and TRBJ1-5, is NAGVMQNPRHLVRRRGQEARLRCSPMKGHSHVYWYRQLPEEGLKFMVYLQKENIIDESGMPKERFSAEFPKEGPSILRIQQVVRGDSAAYFCASSPDSNQPQHFGDGTRLSIL.

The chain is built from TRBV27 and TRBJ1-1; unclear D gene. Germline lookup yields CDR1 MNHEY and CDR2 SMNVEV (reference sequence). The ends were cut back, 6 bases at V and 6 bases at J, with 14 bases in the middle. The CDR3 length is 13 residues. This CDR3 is CASSSLGRAEAFF. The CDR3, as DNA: TGTGCCAGCAGCTCCCTTGGGAGGGCTGAAGCTTTCTTT.

DNA for the CDR3: TGTGCCAGCAGTAGCCTAACAGGGGTGGAAGAGACCCAGTACTTC. This translates into CASSSLTGVEETQYF. The chain combines TRBV2 with TRBJ2-5; 7 nucleotides agree with TRBD1. V shed 5 bases, J shed 3 bases, and the junction held 9 bases outside the gene matches. The CDR3 has 15 amino acids. CDR1 SNHLY and CDR2 FYNNEI come from the germline V gene. The entire variable domain, with the rest obtained from reference TRBV2 and TRBJ2-5, is as follows: EPEVTQTPSHQVTQMGQEVILRCVPISNHLYFYWYRQILGQKVEFLVSFYNNEISEKSEIFDDQFSVERPDGSNFTLKIRSTKLEDSAMYFCASSSLTGVEETQYFGPGTRLLVL.

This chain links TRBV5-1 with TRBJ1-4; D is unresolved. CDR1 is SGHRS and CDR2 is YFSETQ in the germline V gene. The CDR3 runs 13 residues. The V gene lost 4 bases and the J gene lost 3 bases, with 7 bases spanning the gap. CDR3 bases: TGCGCCAGCAGCCTAGAGCCTAATGAAAAACTGTTTTTT. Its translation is CASSLEPNEKLFF.

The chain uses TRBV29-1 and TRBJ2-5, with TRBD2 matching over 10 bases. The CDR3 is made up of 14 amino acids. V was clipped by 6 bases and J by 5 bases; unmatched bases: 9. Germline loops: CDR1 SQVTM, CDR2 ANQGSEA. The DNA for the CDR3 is TGCAGCGTCGAGCGGGAGGGCCCTCGTGAGACCCAGTACTTC. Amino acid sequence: CSVEREGPRETQYF.

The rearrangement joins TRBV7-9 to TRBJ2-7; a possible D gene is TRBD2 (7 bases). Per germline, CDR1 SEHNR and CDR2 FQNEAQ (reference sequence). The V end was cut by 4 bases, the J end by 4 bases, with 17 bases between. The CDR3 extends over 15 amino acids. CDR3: CASSSPEGGGYEQYF. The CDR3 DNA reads TGTGCCAGCAGCTCCCCGGAGGGGGGAGGGTACGAGCAGTACTTC.

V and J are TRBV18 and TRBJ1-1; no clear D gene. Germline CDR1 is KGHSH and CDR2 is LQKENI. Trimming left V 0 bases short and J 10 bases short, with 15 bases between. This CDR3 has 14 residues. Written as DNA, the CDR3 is TGTGCCAGCTCACCACCGAAAATGACGGGTCCAGCTTTCTTT. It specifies CASSPPKMTGPAFF. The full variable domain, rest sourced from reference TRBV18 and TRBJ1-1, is NAGVMQNPRHLVRRRGQEARLRCSPMKGHSHVYWYRQLPEEGLKFMVYLQKENIIDESGMPKERFSAEFPKEGPSILRIQQVVRGDSAAYFCASSPPKMTGPAFFGQGTRLTVV.

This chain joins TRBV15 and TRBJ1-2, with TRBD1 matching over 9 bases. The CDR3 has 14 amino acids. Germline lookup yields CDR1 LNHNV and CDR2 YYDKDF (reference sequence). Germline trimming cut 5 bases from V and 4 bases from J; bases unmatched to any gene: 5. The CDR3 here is CATSYRQGGYGYTF. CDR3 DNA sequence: TGTGCCACCAGCTATCGACAGGGGGGCTATGGCTACACCTTC.

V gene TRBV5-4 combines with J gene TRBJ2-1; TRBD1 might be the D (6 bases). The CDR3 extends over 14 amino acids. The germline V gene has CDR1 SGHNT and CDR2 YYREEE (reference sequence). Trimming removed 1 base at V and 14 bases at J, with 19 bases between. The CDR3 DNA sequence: TGTGCCAGCAGCTTGTTTGGCGCGCAGGGGATGAAGTTCTTC. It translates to CASSLFGAQGMKFF.

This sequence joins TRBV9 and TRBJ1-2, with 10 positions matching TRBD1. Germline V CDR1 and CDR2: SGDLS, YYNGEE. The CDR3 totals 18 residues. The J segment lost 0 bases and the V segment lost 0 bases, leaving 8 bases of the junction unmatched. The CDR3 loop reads CASSVAPGTGATNYGYTF. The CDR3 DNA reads TGTGCCAGCAGCGTAGCTCCGGGGACAGGGGCCACTAACTATGGCTACACCTTC.

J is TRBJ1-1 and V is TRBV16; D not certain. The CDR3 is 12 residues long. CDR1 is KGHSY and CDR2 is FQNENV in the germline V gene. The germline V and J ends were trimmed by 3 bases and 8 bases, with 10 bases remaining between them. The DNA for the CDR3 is TGTGCCAGCAGCCACCCGAGCCCAGAAGCTTTCTTT. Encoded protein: CASSHPSPEAFF. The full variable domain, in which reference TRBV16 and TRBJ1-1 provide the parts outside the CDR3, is GEEVAQTPKHLVRGEGQKAKLYCAPIKGHSYVFWYQQVLKNEFKFLISFQNENVFDETGMPKERFSAKCLPNSPCSLEIQATKLEDSAVYFCASSHPSPEAFFGQGTRLTVV.

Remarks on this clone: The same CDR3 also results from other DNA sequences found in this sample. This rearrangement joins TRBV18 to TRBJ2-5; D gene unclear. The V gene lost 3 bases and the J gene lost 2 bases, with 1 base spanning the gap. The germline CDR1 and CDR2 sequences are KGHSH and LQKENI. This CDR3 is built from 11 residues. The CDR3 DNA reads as TGTGCCAGCTCACCGCAAGAGACCCAGTACTTC. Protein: CASSPQETQYF.

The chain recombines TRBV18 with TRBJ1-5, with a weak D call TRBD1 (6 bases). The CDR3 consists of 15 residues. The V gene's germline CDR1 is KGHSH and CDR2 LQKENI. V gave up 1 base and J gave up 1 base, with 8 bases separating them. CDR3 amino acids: CASSPQTGSNQPQHF. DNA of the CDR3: TGTGCCAGCTCACCACAAACAGGGAGCAATCAGCCCCAGCATTTT. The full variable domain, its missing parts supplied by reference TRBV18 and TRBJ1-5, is NAGVMQNPRHLVRRRGQEARLRCSPMKGHSHVYWYRQLPEEGLKFMVYLQKENIIDESGMPKERFSAEFPKEGPSILRIQQVVRGDSAAYFCASSPQTGSNQPQHFGDGTRLSIL.